The 29 T cell receptor beta chains presented below share a single source sample, sequenced in a study of blood T cell repertoires in COVID-19. Clones were read by immunoSEQ multiplex PCR, and TCRdb kept only the in-frame ones, dropping some. Of 110,000 to 150,000 clones listed, 80% are singletons. Material for sequencing was peripheral blood. Receptor source: an older man who had recovered from COVID-19.

The chain combines TRBV5-1 with TRBJ1-4; D call uncertain. Germline V lookup: CDR1 SGHRS, CDR2 YFSETQ. V shed 5 bases and J shed 14 bases, with 19 bases lying between them. This CDR3 region has 13 residues. In DNA, the CDR3 is TGCGCCAGCAGTGGAGTAGAATTCGGATCGCTGTTTTTT. Residues: CASSGVEFGSLFF.

The chain couples TRBV6-5 to TRBJ1-2; D possibly corresponds to TRBD1 (5 bases). Germline CDR1 is MNHEY and CDR2 is SVGAGI. V was trimmed by 6 bases and J by 3 bases, leaving 8 bases between them. The CDR3 runs 12 residues. The CDR3 is CASSREDYGYTF. In nucleotides, the CDR3 is TGTGCCAGCAGCAGGGAGGACTATGGCTACACCTTC.

This chain uses TRBV5-6 with TRBJ2-6; no clear D. V was shortened by 4 bases and J by 0 bases, with 11 bases between the two germline ends. CDR3 size: 16 residues. From germline, CDR1 is SGHDT and CDR2 YYEEEE. CDR3: CASSPESYSGANVLTF. CDR3 bases: TGTGCCAGCAGCCCGGAGTCGTACTCTGGGGCCAACGTCCTGACTTTC.

The chain combines TRBV10-2 with TRBJ2-5; 7 nucleotides match TRBD2. The CDR3 length is 12 residues. Trimming removed 6 bases from V and 9 bases from J; junction bases left unmatched: 7. Germline CDR1 is WSHSY and CDR2 is SAAADI. The CDR3 nucleotides read TGCGCCAGCAGGACCCTCGGGGGGTCCCAGTACTTC. This translates into CASRTLGGSQYF.

This clone was detected once. The chain couples TRBV19 to TRBJ2-1; D is uncertain. CDR3 length: 14 amino acids. V shed 2 bases and J shed 5 bases, with 10 bases lying between them. Germline V CDR1 and CDR2: LNHDA, SQIVND (reference sequence). CDR3 sequence reads: CASSIRVPHNEQFF. The CDR3 coding sequence is TGTGCCAGTAGTATACGGGTTCCCCACAATGAGCAGTTCTTC. The full variable domain, its missing parts supplied by reference TRBV19 and TRBJ2-1, is DGGITQSPKYLFRKEGQNVTLSCEQNLNHDAMYWYRQDPGQGLRLIYYSQIVNDFQKGDIAEGYSVSREKKESFPLTVTSAQKNPTAFYLCASSIRVPHNEQFFGPGTRLTVL.

This clone was recorded only once. This chain connects TRBV6-6 to TRBJ1-5; 7 bases agree with TRBD1. Losses at the gene ends were 2 bases for V and 6 bases for J; bases not matched to a gene: 1. In germline, CDR1 is MNHNY, CDR2 SVGAGI (reference sequence). CDR3 size: 13 residues. The CDR3 protein is CASSYDRVQPQHF. Written as DNA, the CDR3 is TGTGCCAGCAGTTACGACAGGGTTCAGCCCCAGCATTTT.

The J gene is TRBJ1-6, the V gene TRBV6-1, with unresolved D. Germline CDR1 is MNHNS and CDR2 is SASEGT. CDR3 size: 13 residues. V lost 3 bases, J lost 8 bases, and 8 bases lay in between. The CDR3 is CASSESVDSPLHF. CDR3 nucleotides: TGTGCCAGCAGTGAGTCGGTGGATTCACCCCTCCACTTT.

The chain links TRBV7-9 to TRBJ1-2; TRBD1 aligns across 7 bases. The CDR3 has 15 residues. Germline V CDR1 and CDR2: SEHNR, FQNEAQ (reference sequence). V was clipped by 3 bases and J by 1 base; unmatched bases: 5. CDR3 coding DNA: TGTGCCAGCAGCTTTTGGGACAGAGATAACTATGGCTACACCTTC. Translated: CASSFWDRDNYGYTF. The whole variable domain, remainder taken from reference TRBV7-9 and TRBJ1-2, is DTGVSQNPRHKITKRGQNVTFRCDPISEHNRLYWYRQTLGQGPEFLTYFQNEAQLEKSRLLSDRFSAERPKGSFSTLEIQRTEQGDSAMYLCASSFWDRDNYGYTFGSGTRLTVV.

The chain has TRBV12-3 or TRBV12-4 and TRBJ2-5; D not certain. This CDR3 contains 13 residues. Trimming removed 3 bases at V and 5 bases at J, with 10 bases between. The CDR3 DNA follows: TGTGCCAGCAGTTTTAGTTATTCGGAGACCCAGTACTTC. Translated, it gives CASSFSYSETQYF.

The chain employs TRBV5-1 and TRBJ1-2; D is undetermined. CDR3 size: 13 residues. V dropped 2 bases and J dropped 1 base, with 6 bases sitting between them. Germline CDR1 is SGHRS and CDR2 is YFSETQ. The CDR3 DNA reads TGCGCCAGCAGCTTACGGAGTAACTATGGCTACACCTTC. Protein sequence: CASSLRSNYGYTF. Variable domain in full (rest from reference TRBV5-1 and TRBJ1-2): KAGVTQTPRYLIKTRGQQVTLSCSPISGHRSVSWYQQTPGQGLQFLFEYFSETQRNKGNFPGRFSGRQFSNSRSEMNVSTLELGDSALYLCASSLRSNYGYTFGSGTRLTVV.

The chain combines TRBV6-6 with TRBJ2-7; D not certain. CDR1 is MNHNY, CDR2 SVGAGI, per germline (reference sequence). Trimming took 5 bases from V and 4 from J, leaving 3 bases between them. The CDR3 totals 10 residues. CDR3 sequence: CASSPYEQYF. The DNA of the CDR3 is TGTGCCAGCAGTCCGTACGAGCAGTACTTC.

This chain links TRBV9 with TRBJ2-5; 7 bases line up with TRBD1. Trimming removed 4 bases from V and 5 bases from J; junction bases left unmatched: 14. Germline-derived CDR1 and CDR2 are SGDLS and YYNGEE. The CDR3 extends over 16 amino acids. DNA for the CDR3: TGTGCCAGCAGCATGCAGCCCCGAGGGGGCGAGGAGACCCAGTACTTC. Translation: CASSMQPRGGEETQYF.

The J gene is TRBJ2-7, the V gene TRBV5-5; 7 bases agree with TRBD1. Trimming removed 1 base from V and 2 bases from J; junction bases left unmatched: 6. This CDR3 is 15 amino acids long. Per germline, CDR1 SGHKS and CDR2 YYEKEE (reference sequence). Written as DNA, the CDR3 is TGTGCCAGCAGCTTGAGGTACCAGGGGGCCTACGAGCAGTACTTC. Translating it yields CASSLRYQGAYEQYF.

This clone was counted at least ten times. CDR3 nucleotide sequence: TGTGCCTGGAGTCCAGCGGGAGGGCATGCCGGGGAGCTGTTTTTT. Its protein product is CAWSPAGGHAGELFF. The chain is built from TRBV30 and TRBJ2-2; TRBD2 agrees at 10 bases. V shed 2 bases, J shed 6 bases, and the junction held 6 bases outside the gene matches. The CDR3 is 15 residues long. The V gene's germline CDR1 is GTSNPN and CDR2 SVGIG (reference sequence).

The chain combines TRBV21-1 with TRBJ1-5; no check of the table's D call, TRBD1, against the DNA was made. TRBV21-1 is an annotated pseudogene. There are 15 residues in the CDR3. CDR3 coding DNA: TGTGCCAGCGTCATACAGGGAACGGGCAATCAGCCCCAGCATTTT. Amino acid sequence: CASVIQGTGNQPQHF.

This clone was recorded a few times. The V gene is TRBV14, the J gene TRBJ1-1; tentative D call: TRBD1 (6 bases). Trimming took 0 bases from V and 6 from J, leaving 14 bases between them. The germline gives CDR1 SGHDN, CDR2 FVKESK. CDR3 length equals 15 residues. CDR3 protein: CASSQDRGGRAEAFF. The CDR3 coding sequence is TGTGCCAGCAGCCAAGATCGGGGGGGGCGGGCTGAAGCTTTCTTT.

This chain joins TRBV7-3 and TRBJ2-3; unclear D gene. This CDR3 is built from 15 residues. V lost 2 bases to trimming and J lost 0 bases, with 9 bases between them. The V gene's germline CDR1 is SGHTA and CDR2 FQGTGA. The CDR3 sequence: CASSLSLTSTDTQYF. CDR3 in DNA: TGTGCCAGCAGCTTATCTCTTACTAGCACAGATACGCAGTATTTT. The variable domain in full, completed from reference TRBV7-3 and TRBJ2-3, reads GAGVSQTPSNKVTEKGKYVELRCDPISGHTALYWYRQSLGQGPEFLIYFQGTGAADDSGLPNDRFFAVRPEGSVSTLKIQRTERGDSAVYLCASSLSLTSTDTQYFGPGTRLTVL.

This chain connects TRBV30 to TRBJ2-7; D not certain. The CDR3 loop spans 12 amino acids. The germline gives CDR1 GTSNPN, CDR2 SVGIG (reference sequence). Between the trimmed V and J ends, which lost 1 base and 3 bases, there was a span of 7 bases. DNA for the CDR3: TGTGCCTGGAGTGGGCTGCACTACGAGCAGTACTTC. This sequence encodes CAWSGLHYEQYF.

CDR3 DNA sequence: TGTGCCAGTAGTATCCCACTTGGACTGGGAGGGACCCAGTACTTC. Protein: CASSIPLGLGGTQYF. The chain employs TRBV19 and TRBJ2-5; tentatively, D is TRBD2 (6 bases). The V gene's germline CDR1 is LNHDA and CDR2 SQIVND (reference sequence). V was cut by 3 bases and J by 7 bases, with 18 bases left in between. The CDR3 runs 15 residues.

V is TRBV9 and J is TRBJ2-2, with a possible D match to TRBD2 (5 bases). The V and J ends lost 3 bases and 4 bases respectively, with 13 bases between them. CDR3 length equals 15 residues. Germline-derived CDR1 and CDR2 are SGDLS and YYNGEE. The CDR3 protein is CASSAGGRGTGELFF. The CDR3 nucleotides are TGTGCCAGCAGCGCGGGCGGACGGGGCACCGGGGAGCTGTTTTTT.

This clone appeared a few times. The chain has TRBV9 and TRBJ2-5; possible D gene TRBD1, 6 bases. This CDR3 spans 14 amino acids. Trimming took 4 bases from V and 5 from J, leaving 15 bases between them. Germline V gives CDR1 SGDLS, CDR2 YYNGEE. The CDR3 DNA reads as TGTGCCAGCAGCAAGGACAGTCCCATTGAGACCCAGTACTTC. Residues: CASSKDSPIETQYF.

This clone was counted a few times. The rearrangement joins TRBV9 to TRBJ1-2; D may be TRBD1 (6 bases). The V end lost 4 bases, the J end lost 7 bases, and 11 bases lay between the germline ends. The CDR3 sequence is 12 residues long. Germline loops: CDR1 SGDLS, CDR2 YYNGEE. CDR3 in amino acids: CASSNLRGGYTF. CDR3 nucleotide sequence: TGTGCCAGCAGCAACCTCAGGGGTGGCTACACCTTC.

The chain carries TRBV5-1 and TRBJ2-1, with TRBD2 matching 12 bases. V was pared by 4 bases and J by 1 base, with 6 bases of the junction left unmatched. Germline-derived CDR1 and CDR2 are SGHRS and YFSETQ. The CDR3 consists of 17 residues. CDR3 sequence reads: CASSPRTSGKSYNEQFF. As DNA, the CDR3 is TGCGCCAGCAGCCCTCGGACTAGCGGGAAGTCCTACAATGAGCAGTTCTTC.

The chain carries TRBV19 and TRBJ2-7; D ambiguous. V was shortened by 5 bases and J by 2 bases, with 10 bases between the two germline ends. This CDR3 contains 13 residues. CDR1 LNHDA and CDR2 SQIVND come from the germline V gene (reference sequence). The DNA for the CDR3 is TGTGCCAGTAGTTATGGCGGAACCTACGAGCAGTACTTC. The encoded protein is CASSYGGTYEQYF.

The J gene is TRBJ1-1, the V gene TRBV25-1; possibly TRBD1 for D (5 bases). V lost 5 bases to trimming and J lost 1 base, with 14 bases between them. The CDR3 length is 15 residues. Germline assignment: CDR1 MGHDK and CDR2 SYGVNS. The CDR3 loop is CASSKPLQGNTEAFF. CDR3 nucleotides: TGTGCCAGCAGTAAGCCACTTCAGGGGAACACTGAAGCTTTCTTT.

This clone was counted many times. This chain uses TRBV10-1 with TRBJ2-2; no reliable D call. V lost 6 bases and J 4 bases, leaving 9 bases between the germline ends. In germline, CDR1 is WNHNN, CDR2 SYGVQD (reference sequence). The CDR3 length is 13 residues. In DNA, the CDR3 is TGCGCCAGCAGCCAAACAGTCACCGGGGAGCTGTTTTTT. Its protein product is CASSQTVTGELFF.

The chain uses TRBV5-4 and TRBJ1-1, with D possibly matching TRBD1 (5 bases). The CDR3 consists of 17 residues. The V gene lost 0 bases and the J gene lost 0 bases, with 15 bases spanning the gap. The germline V gene has CDR1 SGHNT and CDR2 YYREEE (reference sequence). The chain's CDR3 is CASSLGTTVVLNTEAFF. The DNA for the CDR3 is TGTGCCAGCAGCTTGGGGACGACAGTAGTCCTGAACACTGAAGCTTTCTTT. The full variable domain, in which reference TRBV5-4 and TRBJ1-1 provide the parts outside the CDR3, is ETGVTQSPTHLIKTRGQQVTLRCSSQSGHNTVSWYQQALGQGPQFIFQYYREEENGRGNFPPRFSGLQFPNYSSELNVNALELDDSALYLCASSLGTTVVLNTEAFFGQGTRLTVV.

The chain links TRBV19 to TRBJ2-1; tentatively, D is TRBD2 (6 bases). V shed 3 bases and J shed 0 bases, with 12 bases lying between them. The length of the CDR3 is 16 residues. Germline V gene data show CDR1 as LNHDA and CDR2 as SQIVND (reference sequence). CDR3 residues: CASSMGDSFSYNEQFF. In DNA form, the CDR3 reads TGTGCCAGTAGTATGGGGGACTCCTTCTCCTACAATGAGCAGTTCTTC.

The chain joins TRBV30 to TRBJ2-2; TRBD2 agrees at 9 bases. Germline V gene data show CDR1 as GTSNPN and CDR2 as SVGIG (reference sequence). This CDR3 has 16 amino acids. The V segment lost 6 bases and the J segment 3 bases; nucleotides outside the gene matches: 11. The CDR3 region is CACYYSGRGDTGELFF. The CDR3, as DNA: TGTGCCTGTTACTATAGCGGGAGAGGGGACACCGGGGAGCTGTTTTTT.